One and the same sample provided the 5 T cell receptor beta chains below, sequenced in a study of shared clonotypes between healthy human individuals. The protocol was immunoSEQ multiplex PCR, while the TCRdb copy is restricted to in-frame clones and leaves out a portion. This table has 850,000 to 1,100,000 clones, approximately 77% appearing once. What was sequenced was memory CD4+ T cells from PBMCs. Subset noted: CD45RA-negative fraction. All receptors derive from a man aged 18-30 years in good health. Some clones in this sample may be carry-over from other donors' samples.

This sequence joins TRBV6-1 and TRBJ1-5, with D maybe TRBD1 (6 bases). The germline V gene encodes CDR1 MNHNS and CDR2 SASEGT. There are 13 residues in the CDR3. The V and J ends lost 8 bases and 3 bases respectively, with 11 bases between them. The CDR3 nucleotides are TGTGCCAGCGCAGGGGAGGTCAATCAGCCCCAGCATTTT. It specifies CASAGEVNQPQHF.

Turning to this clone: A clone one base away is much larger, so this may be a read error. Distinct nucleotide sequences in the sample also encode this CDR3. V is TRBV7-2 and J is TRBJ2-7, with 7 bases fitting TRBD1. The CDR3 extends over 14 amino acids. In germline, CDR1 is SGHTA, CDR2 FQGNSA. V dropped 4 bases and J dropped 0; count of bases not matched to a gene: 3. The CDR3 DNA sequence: TGTGCCAGCAGCTCCGGGACAGCCTCCTACGAGCAGTACTTC. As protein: CASSSGTASYEQYF.

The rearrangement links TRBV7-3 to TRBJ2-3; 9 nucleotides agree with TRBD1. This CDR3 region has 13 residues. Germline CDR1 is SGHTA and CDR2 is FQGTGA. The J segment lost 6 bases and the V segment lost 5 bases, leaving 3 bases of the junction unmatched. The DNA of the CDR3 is TGTGCCAGCAGCCCCGGACAGGGGGATACGCAGTATTTT. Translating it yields CASSPGQGDTQYF.

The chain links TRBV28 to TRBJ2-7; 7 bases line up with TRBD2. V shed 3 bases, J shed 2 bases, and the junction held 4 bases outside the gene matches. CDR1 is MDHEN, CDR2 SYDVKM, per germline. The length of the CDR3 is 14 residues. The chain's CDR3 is CASSFPGGTYEQYF. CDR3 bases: TGTGCCAGCAGTTTTCCGGGAGGCACCTACGAGCAGTACTTC.

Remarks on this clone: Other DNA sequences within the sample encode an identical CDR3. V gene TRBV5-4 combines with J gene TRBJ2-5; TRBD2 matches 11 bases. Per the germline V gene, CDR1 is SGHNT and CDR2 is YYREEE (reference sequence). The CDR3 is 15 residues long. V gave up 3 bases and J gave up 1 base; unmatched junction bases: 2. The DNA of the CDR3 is TGTGCCAGCAGCTCCGGGACTAGCGGCCAAGAGACCCAGTACTTC. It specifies CASSSGTSGQETQYF.